This T cell receptor beta chain is from a study of cytomegalovirus exposure and HLA in healthy donors (dated by TCRdb to 2016 to 2017). Turning to the overall study: In an earlier analysis of about 560 of the donors, approximately 260 Gb of sequence data and about 110 million unique TCR beta sequences from approximately 180 million T cells were reported. About 280 gigabases of sequencing data and roughly 80 million unique TCR sequences made up an early release that covered approximately 620 HLA-typed donors. Among the roughly 370 genotyped donors, around 79% belonged to the genetic ancestry cluster associated with self-reported Caucasian donors. The study aimed to test whether signatures of past pathogen exposure could be identified by cataloging public T cell receptors. Using immunosequencing, the study profiled T cell repertoires from approximately 700 subjects and related those repertoires to cytomegalovirus serostatus. A separate validation cohort of more than 100 different subjects was used in addition to the roughly 700-subject first cohort. High-throughput TCR immunosequencing, statistical association of individual TCRs with disease status, and machine learning were combined to predict cytomegalovirus infection status. A later analysis re-analyzed previously published TCR beta repertoires from roughly 690 donors and added high-resolution HLA genotyping to study TCR occurrence patterns. The later analysis used no new phenotypic data to find candidate immune exposures, relying instead on TCR beta sequences and their occurrence across donors. An earlier analysis of about 620 of the donors applied high-throughput TCR beta sequencing to assess whether each TCR beta V gene segment acted as functional or pseudogenic. Donor age, sex, ethnicity and CMV serostatus were compiled alongside the repertoire data. A later genetic analysis used genome-wide SNP genotypes for 398 of the 666 donors, treating that subset as a discovery cohort. Every repertoire in the discovery cohort had been generated on one and the same sequencing platform. Class I and class II HLA loci were covered by the typing at four-digit resolution. The number of donors typed differed by locus, with 629-630 for A, B, C, DRB1 and DQB1, around 520 for DQA1, some 570 for DPA1, and approximately 470 for DPB1. Four to six DR-DQ haplotypes were handled as single units for association and clustering because linkage in the cohort was strong. On average, 235,054 unique TCR beta nucleotide sequences were sequenced per donor among a few hundred genotyped donors of the cohort, with about 19% of those sequences being non-productive.

CDR1 and CDR2, per the germline V gene, are SNHLY and FYNNEI. Between the V and J ends, shortened by 1 base and 2 bases respectively, the junction contains 5 bases. Including cysteine and phenylalanine, the CDR3 has 13 amino acids. CDR3 DNA is the only sequence kept; it has 39 bases, read in frame from the first base. The cohort was made up of hundreds of healthy bone marrow donors. At the time of sampling, every cohort member was nominally healthy, though immune exposures that went unrecorded were likely present. The donor tested CMV seropositive, placing the donor among the 250 to 350 seropositive members of the cohort. Every donor gave a peripheral blood sample, and the peripheral blood mononuclear cells from that sample were used for TCR beta sequencing. The Qiagen DNeasy Blood Extraction Kit was used to extract genomic DNA from the blood cell samples. What the study reported, not specific to this receptor: It was suggested by the authors that the approach could potentially be generalized to other disease states and immunological phenotypes. The classifier was reported to diagnose cytomegalovirus status with high specificity and sensitivity in both the original cohort and the validation cohort. Three of the identified cytomegalovirus-associated TCR beta chains were confirmed in vitro to be specific for cytomegalovirus antigens. A further reported finding was that TCR beta sequences accurately predicted the HLA-A and HLA-B alleles for most subjects in the first cohort. Most TCR sequences were observed very rarely across donors, whereas some public TCRs were present in many individuals. In a later analysis, the rate of TCR association differed among HLA loci, with DRB1 alleles having the most associated TCRs and HLA-C alleles having the fewest. The study listed 170 or so TCR beta chains as associated with cytomegalovirus. Linkage disequilibrium might explain the correlated functional status among segregating V segments, but an unknown experimental factor could not be excluded. Strong co-occurrence of HLA alleles, especially DR and DQ, made assigning TCR associations to individual alleles difficult. In this cohort, only TCR beta chains were sequenced, and detectable features were limited by the absence of alpha or paired-chain data. A later analysis found that most CMV-associated TCR beta chains appeared HLA-restricted, with HLA associations seemingly driven largely by CMV exposure. For the cohort, immune exposure information was limited to CMV serostatus. In an earlier analysis of approximately 590 of the donors, most TCR beta V segments appeared in productive rearrangements about 90% or about 30% of the time, broadly matching IMGT annotations. Because counts were too low, roughly 17 rarely observed V segments, including chromosome 9 orphons, were left out of the earlier analysis of a few hundred of the donors. Sequencing depth was assumed to be roughly uniform across donors in the presence/absence analyses, though that assumption may not hold. A cluster of highly shared sequence variants was judged likely to be a technical artifact of the sequencing pipeline. The 87-base-pair reads could not distinguish some IMGT-functional V segments, including TRBV6-2 and TRBV6-3, so those segments were excluded. In a later analysis, HLA-associated TCR beta chains were found to be more clonally expanded and to have lower generation probabilities than equally common non-associated chains. In a later analysis, about 17,000 TCR beta sequences were associated with specific HLA alleles at a false discovery rate of 0.05. A later analysis reported that several top co-occurrence clusters appeared linked to parvovirus B19, influenza, CMV and Epstein-Barr virus. Because HLA typing was missing for some donors at each locus, association tests included only the typed subset. According to a later genetic analysis, donors in an Asian-associated ancestry cluster had fewer N-insertions in productive TCRs than the roughly 700-donor mean. V-gene and J-gene trimming of TCR beta chains was associated with a missense DCLRE1C variant in a later genetic analysis, and the association was replicated in an independent cohort.

Libraries were made using the immunoSEQ multiplex PCR assay. A mixture of 60 forward primers for TCR Vbeta segments and 13 reverse primers for TCR Jbeta segments was used in the multiplex PCR. A multiplex PCR assay on genomic DNA amplified the CDR3 region of rearranged TCR beta genes. On the Illumina HiSeq System, the amplified TCR beta libraries were sequenced as 87-base-pair reads. The original pipeline was this. Across the 700 or so repertoires, a later analysis counted 80 million or so unique TCR beta chains, roughly 11 million of which were shared by at least two donors. Raw reads were error-corrected and collapsed into unique sequences with a nearest-neighbor algorithm that merged closely related sequences to remove PCR and sequencing errors. CDR3 sequences were aligned to IMGT reference sequences to assign V, D and J gene segments. Each retained sequence needed at least a six-nucleotide match to both a V gene segment and a J gene segment. A rearrangement counted as productive if the CDR3 had no stop codons and remained in frame with V and J, and every other rearrangement counted as non-productive. CDR3 was defined according to IMGT convention as the region running from the second conserved V-encoded cysteine to the conserved J-encoded phenylalanine. Sequences without an unambiguous match to a single V gene segment were excluded from the earlier analysis of about 630 of the donors. An earlier analysis of about 600 of the donors called V segments functional above 56.7% productive rearrangements and segregating when the between-donor standard deviation exceeded 5%. A statistical classification framework was developed to diagnose cytomegalovirus status using the catalog of TCR beta chain sequences. In a later analysis, TCR nucleotide sequences were compared against IMGT/GENE-DB human TR gene sequences so that V and J genes could be assigned. A later analysis assigned CDR3 sequences and most-parsimonious VDJ recombination scenarios with the TCRdist pipeline. A later analysis defined each TCR beta chain by its CDR3 amino acid sequence plus V-gene family, and excluded reads lacking a unique V-gene family. In a later analysis, 450 to 600 highly shared, low-generation-probability nucleotide sequences were removed to address suspected cross-contamination and a sequencing artifact. In a later analysis, a clonal expansion index was calculated for each public chain from normalized within-repertoire ranks of inferred template counts. In a later analysis, generation probabilities were computed using a VDJ recombination model fitted to out-of-frame rearrangements, and the results were checked against IGoR. Hypergeometric tests were used in a later analysis to score TCR-TCR, TCR-HLA and TCR-CMV co-occurrence, with a repertoire-size bias correction applied to the TCR pairs. False discovery rates were estimated in a later analysis by permuting HLA or CMV assignments 20 times. In a later analysis, co-occurring TCRs were grouped using DBSCAN, and TCRdist sequence similarity was added for clustering within HLA-allele-positive subsets. Repertoires with fewer than 30,000 or more than 120,000 public chains were left out of co-occurrence clustering, as were four to six repertoires with anomalous nucleotide sharing. TCRdb holds this immuneACCESS table with in-frame rearrangements only. Some clones are missing; in checked studies, unresolved V genes explain under half, and the rest has no known cause. The V and J calls and clone size come from that table; D and trimming were worked out from the DNA. Present in this sample are approximately 100,000 clones, 85% of which were seen just once. Clones ranked in the top ten supply around 7.4% of the sample.

Concerning this clone: Its antigen remains unidentified. No base quality information exists; no much larger clone differs at one position.

The sample comprised PBMCs. The TCR originated in a man aged 35 to 55 in good health and CMV-seropositive. The sequence links TRBV2 to TRBJ1-1, with no confidently assigned D gene. The CDR3 reads CASSEDRNTEAFF. The nucleotide sequence reads as follows: TGTGCCAGCAGTGAAGACAGAAACACTGAAGCTTTCTTT.